This TCR beta chain was sequenced in a study of PD-L1 blockade in urothelial cancer. Background on the study: Atezolizumab 1,200 mg was given intravenously every 3 weeks, starting 2014.

This clone came up once. Germline CDR1 and CDR2: SGHAT and FQNNGV. V dropped 5 bases and J dropped 2; count of bases not matched to a gene: 2. CDR3 size: 14 residues. This sample's time point: pretreatment peripheral blood. Sequencing used immunoSEQ multiplex PCR; TCRdb keeps in-frame clones, though not all of them. Here the sample spans 100,000 to 150,000 clones, roughly 80% being singletons. Here the sequenced sample was PBMCs, taken around atezolizumab (anti-PD-L1) treatment. The genes are TRBV11-2 and TRBJ1-5, with 8 positions matching TRBD1. The source is a man between 45 and 60 years old with urothelial cancer. CDR3 bases: TGTGCCAGCAGCCAGGGACAGGGCAATCAGCCCCAGCATTTT. It specifies CASSQGQGNQPQHF.